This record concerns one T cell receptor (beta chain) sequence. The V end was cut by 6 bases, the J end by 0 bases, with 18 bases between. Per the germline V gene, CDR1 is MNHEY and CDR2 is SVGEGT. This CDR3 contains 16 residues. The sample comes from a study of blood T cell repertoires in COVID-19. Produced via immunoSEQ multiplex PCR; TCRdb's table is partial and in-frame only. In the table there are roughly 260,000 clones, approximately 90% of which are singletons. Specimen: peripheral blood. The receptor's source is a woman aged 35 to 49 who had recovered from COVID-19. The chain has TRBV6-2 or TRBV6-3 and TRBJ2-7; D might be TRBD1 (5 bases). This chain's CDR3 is CASSKSGSVASYEQYF. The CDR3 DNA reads TGTGCCAGCAGCAAATCAGGGTCGGTGGCCTCCTACGAGCAGTACTTC.